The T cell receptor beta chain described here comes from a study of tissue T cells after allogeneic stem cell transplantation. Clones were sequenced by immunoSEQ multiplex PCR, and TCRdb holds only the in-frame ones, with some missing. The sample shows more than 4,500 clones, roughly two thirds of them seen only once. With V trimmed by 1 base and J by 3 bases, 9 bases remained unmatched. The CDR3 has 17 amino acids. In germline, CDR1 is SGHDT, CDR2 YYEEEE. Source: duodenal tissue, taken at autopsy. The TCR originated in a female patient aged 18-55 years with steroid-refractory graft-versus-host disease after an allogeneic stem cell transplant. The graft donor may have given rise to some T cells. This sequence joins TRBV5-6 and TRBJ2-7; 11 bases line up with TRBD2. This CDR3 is CASSLRLAGPRSYEQYF. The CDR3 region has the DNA TGTGCCAGCAGCTTGCGACTAGCGGGGCCTCGGAGCTACGAGCAGTACTTC.